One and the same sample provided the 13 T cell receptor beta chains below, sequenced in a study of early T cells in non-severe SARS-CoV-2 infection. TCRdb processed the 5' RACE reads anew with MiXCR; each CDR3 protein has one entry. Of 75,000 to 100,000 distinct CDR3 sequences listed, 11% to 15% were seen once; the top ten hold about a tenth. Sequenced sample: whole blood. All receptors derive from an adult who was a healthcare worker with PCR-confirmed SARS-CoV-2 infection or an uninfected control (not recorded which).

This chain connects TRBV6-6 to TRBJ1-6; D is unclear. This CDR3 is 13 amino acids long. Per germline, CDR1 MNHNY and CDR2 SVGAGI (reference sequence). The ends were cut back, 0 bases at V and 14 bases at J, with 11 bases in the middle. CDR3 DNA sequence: TGTGCCAGCAGTTACTCGTGGCCCGCGACCCTCCACTTT. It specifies CASSYSWPATLHF.

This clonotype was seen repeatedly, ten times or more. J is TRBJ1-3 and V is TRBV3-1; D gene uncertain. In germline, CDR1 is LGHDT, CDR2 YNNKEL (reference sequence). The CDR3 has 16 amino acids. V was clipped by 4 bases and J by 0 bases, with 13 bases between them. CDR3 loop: CASSPYGRSSGNTIYF. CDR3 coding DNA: TGTGCCAGCAGCCCCTACGGTCGGAGCTCTGGAAACACCATATATTTT.

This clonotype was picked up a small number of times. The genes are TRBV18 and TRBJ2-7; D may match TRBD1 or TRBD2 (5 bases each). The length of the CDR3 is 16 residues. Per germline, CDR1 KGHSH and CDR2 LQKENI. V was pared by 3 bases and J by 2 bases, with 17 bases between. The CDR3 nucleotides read TGTGCCAGCTCACCCACCTGGGGGTCCGCTACCTACGAGCAGTACTTC. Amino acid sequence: CASSPTWGSATYEQYF.

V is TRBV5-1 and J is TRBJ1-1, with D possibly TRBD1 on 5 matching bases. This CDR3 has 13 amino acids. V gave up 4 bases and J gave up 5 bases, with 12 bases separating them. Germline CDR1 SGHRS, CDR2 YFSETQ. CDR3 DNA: TGCGCCAGCAGCCCGCAGGGAGGTACTGAAGCTTTCTTT. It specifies CASSPQGGTEAFF.

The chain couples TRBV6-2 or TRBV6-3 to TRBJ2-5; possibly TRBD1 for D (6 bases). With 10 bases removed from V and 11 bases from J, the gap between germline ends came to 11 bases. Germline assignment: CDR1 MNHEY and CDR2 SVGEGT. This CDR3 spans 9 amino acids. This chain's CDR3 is CATTGSQYF. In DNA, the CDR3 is TGTGCCACTACAGGGTCGCAGTACTTC.

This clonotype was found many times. The CDR3 DNA reads TGTGCCAGCAGCGGCGAGACCGGGACAGGGAATCAGCCCCAGCATTTT. Translated, it gives CASSGETGTGNQPQHF. The chain uses TRBV6-1 and TRBJ1-5, with 9 bases aligning to TRBD1. The CDR3 is 16 amino acids. CDR1 is MNHNS, CDR2 SASEGT, per germline. The trim removed 6 bases at V and 4 bases at J, leaving 10 bases unmatched.

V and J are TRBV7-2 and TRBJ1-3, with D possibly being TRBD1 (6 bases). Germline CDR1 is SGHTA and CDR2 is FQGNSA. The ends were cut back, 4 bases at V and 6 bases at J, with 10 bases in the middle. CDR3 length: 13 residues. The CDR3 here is CASSSDSANTIYF. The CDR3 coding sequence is TGTGCCAGCAGCTCGGACAGCGCAAACACCATATATTTT. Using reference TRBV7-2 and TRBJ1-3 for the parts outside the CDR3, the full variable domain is GAGVSQSPSNKVTEKGKDVELRCDPISGHTALYWYRQSLGQGLEFLIYFQGNSAPDKSGLPSDRFSAERTGGSVSTLTIQRTQQEDSAVYLCASSSDSANTIYFGEGSWLTVV.

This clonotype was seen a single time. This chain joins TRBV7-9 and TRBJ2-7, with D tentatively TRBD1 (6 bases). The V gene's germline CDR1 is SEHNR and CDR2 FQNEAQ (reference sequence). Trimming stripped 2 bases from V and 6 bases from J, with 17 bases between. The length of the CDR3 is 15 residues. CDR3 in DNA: TGTGCCAGCAGCTTACCTGGGACATTGTTAGCCGAGCAGTACTTC. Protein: CASSLPGTLLAEQYF.

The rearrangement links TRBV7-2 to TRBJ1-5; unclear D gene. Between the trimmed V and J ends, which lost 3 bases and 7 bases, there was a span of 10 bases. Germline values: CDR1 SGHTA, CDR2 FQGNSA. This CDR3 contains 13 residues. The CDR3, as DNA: TGTGCCAGCAGCTTCCAGGACGGGCAGCCCCAGCATTTT. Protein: CASSFQDGQPQHF.

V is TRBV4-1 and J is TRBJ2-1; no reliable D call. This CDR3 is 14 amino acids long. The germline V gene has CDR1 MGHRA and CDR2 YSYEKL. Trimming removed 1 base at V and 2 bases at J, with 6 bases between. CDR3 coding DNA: TGCGCCAGCAGCCAAGCCGACACCTACAATGAGCAGTTCTTC. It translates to CASSQADTYNEQFF.

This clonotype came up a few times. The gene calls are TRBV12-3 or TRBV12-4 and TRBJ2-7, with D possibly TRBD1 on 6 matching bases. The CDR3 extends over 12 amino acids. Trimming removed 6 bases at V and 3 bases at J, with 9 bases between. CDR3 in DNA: TGTGCCAGCAGGAAGGACAGCTACGAGCAGTACTTC. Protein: CASRKDSYEQYF.

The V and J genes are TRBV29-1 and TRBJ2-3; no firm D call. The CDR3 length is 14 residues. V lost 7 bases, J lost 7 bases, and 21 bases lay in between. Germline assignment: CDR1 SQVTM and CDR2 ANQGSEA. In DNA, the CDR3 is TGCAGCGCTGGATCGGCCCTATGGGCAAATACGCAGTATTTT. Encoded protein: CSAGSALWANTQYF.

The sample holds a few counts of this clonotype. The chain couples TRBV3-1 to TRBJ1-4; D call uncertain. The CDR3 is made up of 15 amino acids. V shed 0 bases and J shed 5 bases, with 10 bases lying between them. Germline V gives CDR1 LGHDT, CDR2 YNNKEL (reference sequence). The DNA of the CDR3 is TGTGCCAGCAGCCAAGATCTGCCGTCCAATGAAAAACTGTTTTTT. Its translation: CASSQDLPSNEKLFF.